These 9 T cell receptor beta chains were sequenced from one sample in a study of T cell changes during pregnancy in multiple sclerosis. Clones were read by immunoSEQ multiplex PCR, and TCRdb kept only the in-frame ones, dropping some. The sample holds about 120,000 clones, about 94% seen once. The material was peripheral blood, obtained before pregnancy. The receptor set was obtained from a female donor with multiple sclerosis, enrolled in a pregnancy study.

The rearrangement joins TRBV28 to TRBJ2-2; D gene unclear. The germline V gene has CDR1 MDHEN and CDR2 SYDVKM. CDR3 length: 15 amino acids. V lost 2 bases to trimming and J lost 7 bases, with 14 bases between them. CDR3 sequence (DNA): TGTGCCAGCAGTTTAATTGCGGAGCCTCACGGGGAGCTGTTTTTT. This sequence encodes CASSLIAEPHGELFF.

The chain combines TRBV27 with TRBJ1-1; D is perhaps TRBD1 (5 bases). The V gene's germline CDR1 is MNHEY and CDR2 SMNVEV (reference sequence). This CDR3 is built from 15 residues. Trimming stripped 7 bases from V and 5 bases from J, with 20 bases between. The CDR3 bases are TGTGCCAGCACCCCCAGGCCAGGGCGTAGAACTGAAGCTTTCTTT. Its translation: CASTPRPGRRTEAFF.

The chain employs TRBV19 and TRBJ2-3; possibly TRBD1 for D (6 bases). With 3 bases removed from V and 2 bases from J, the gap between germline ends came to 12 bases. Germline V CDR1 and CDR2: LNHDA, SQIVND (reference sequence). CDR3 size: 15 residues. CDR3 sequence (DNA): TGTGCCAGTAGTATCGCAGGGGACCCCACAGATACGCAGTATTTT. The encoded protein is CASSIAGDPTDTQYF.

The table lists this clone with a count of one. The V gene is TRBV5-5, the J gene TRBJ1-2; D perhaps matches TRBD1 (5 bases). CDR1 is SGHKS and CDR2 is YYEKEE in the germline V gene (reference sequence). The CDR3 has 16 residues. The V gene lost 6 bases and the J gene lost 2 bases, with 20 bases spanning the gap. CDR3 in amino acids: CASTPPGRGGNYGYTF. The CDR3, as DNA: TGTGCCAGCACCCCGCCGGGACGCGGGGGGAACTATGGCTACACCTTC.

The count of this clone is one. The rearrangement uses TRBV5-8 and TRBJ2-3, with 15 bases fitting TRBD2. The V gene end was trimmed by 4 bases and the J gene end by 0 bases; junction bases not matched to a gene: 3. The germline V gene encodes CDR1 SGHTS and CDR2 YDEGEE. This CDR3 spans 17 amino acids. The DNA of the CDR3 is TGTGCCAGCAGCCCAGGGACTAGCGGGAGGAGCACAGATACGCAGTATTTT. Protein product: CASSPGTSGRSTDTQYF.

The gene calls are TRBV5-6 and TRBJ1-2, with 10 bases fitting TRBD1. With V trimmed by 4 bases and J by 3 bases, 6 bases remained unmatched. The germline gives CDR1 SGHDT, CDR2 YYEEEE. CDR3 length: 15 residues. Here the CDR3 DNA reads TGTGCCAGCAGCAGGACAGGGGGACCACACTATGGCTACACCTTC. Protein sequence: CASSRTGGPHYGYTF.

This chain's CDR3 is CSAETGSLFF. CDR3 bases: TGCAGTGCCGAGACAGGATCCCTGTTTTTT. The rearrangement links TRBV20-1 to TRBJ1-4; TRBD1 might be the D (6 bases). Germline V gene sequence: CDR1 DFQATT, CDR2 SNEGSKA (reference sequence). Trimming pared 6 bases from V and 14 bases from J, leaving 13 bases between. The CDR3 runs to 10 residues.

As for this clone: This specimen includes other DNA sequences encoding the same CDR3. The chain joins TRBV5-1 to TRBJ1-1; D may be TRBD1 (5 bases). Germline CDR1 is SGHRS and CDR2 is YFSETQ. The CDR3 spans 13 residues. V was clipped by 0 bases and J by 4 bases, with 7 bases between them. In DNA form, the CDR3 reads TGCGCCAGCAGCTTGGGGGGCGGCACTGAAGCTTTCTTT. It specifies CASSLGGGTEAFF.

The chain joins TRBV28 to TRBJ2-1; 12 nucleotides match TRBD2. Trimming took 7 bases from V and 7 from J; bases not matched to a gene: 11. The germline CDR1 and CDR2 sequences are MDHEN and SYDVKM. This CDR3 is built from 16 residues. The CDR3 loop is CASTQTSGRVRNEQFF. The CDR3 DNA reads TGTGCCAGCACCCAGACTAGCGGGAGAGTTAGAAATGAGCAGTTCTTC.